Listed below are T cell receptor beta chains from one sample, sequenced in a study of human T cells and chemical hapten exposure. TCRdb redid the calling of the RACE reads with MiXCR, one entry per CDR3 protein. Altogether about 78,000 distinct CDR3 sequences are present, approximately 9% being singletons, with the ten largest covering 3% to 4.5%. Source: whole blood, taken in connection with sensitization to the hapten diphenylcyclopropenone (DPC). The receptor source for this set is a woman aged 45-65 years with alopecia areata. Some clones in this sample may be carry-over from other donors' samples. CDR3s include the opening cysteine and the closing phenylalanine or tryptophan. D genes are given only for firm matches. Clone size, where shown, is once, few, many, or a class for clones that have expanded.

clone size | CDR3 length | J gene | D gene | V gene | CDR3 protein | CDR3 DNA
. | 16 | TRBJ2-2 | . | TRBV13 | CASSLRPLGRTGELFF | TGTGCCAGCAGCTTGCGACCCCTAGGGCGTACCGGGGAGCTGTTTTTT
. | 14 | TRBJ1-1 | . | TRBV28 | CASSPGARNTEAFF | TGTGCCAGCAGCCCCGGGGCAAGGAACACTGAAGCTTTCTTT
few | 13 | TRBJ2-6 | . | TRBV29-1 | CSVWVSGANVLTF | TGCAGCGTTTGGGTGTCTGGGGCCAACGTCCTGACTTTC
. | 16 | TRBJ2-3 | TRBD2 | TRBV12-3/TRBV12-4 | CASSTGLASSTDTQYF | TGTGCCAGCAGTACCGGACTAGCGTCGAGCACAGATACGCAGTATTTT
few | 14 | TRBJ2-7 | . | TRBV6-5 | CASSYGSELYEQYF | TGTGCCAGCAGTTACGGGTCAGAGCTCTACGAGCAGTACTTC
few | 15 | TRBJ2-7 | TRBD1 | TRBV27 | CASSDRQGVVYEQYF | TGTGCCAGCAGCGACAGACAGGGGGTGGTTTACGAGCAGTACTTC
few | 12 | TRBJ2-7 | . | TRBV20-1 | CSARDTVHEQYF | TGCAGTGCTAGAGATACAGTTCACGAGCAGTACTTC
few | 16 | TRBJ2-2 | . | TRBV9 | CASSVEVGAYTGELFF | TGTGCCAGCAGCGTAGAGGTGGGGGCCTACACCGGGGAGCTGTTTTTT
. | 16 | TRBJ1-5 | . | TRBV28 | CASSLLDKLSNQPQHF | TGTGCCAGCAGTCTCCTCGACAAATTAAGCAATCAGCCCCAGCATTTT
many | 13 | TRBJ2-3 | . | TRBV9 | CASSDTVTDTQYF | TGTGCCAGCAGCGATACAGTCACAGATACGCAGTATTTT
. | 13 | TRBJ2-7 | . | TRBV7-9 | CASSPVPTYEQYF | TGTGCCAGCAGCCCCGTGCCTACCTACGAGCAGTACTTC
. | 16 | TRBJ2-1 | . | TRBV15 | CATSRPGGDSYNEQFF | TGTGCCACCAGCAGACCCGGAGGCGACTCCTACAATGAGCAGTTCTTC
. | 14 | TRBJ1-4 | . | TRBV27 | CASSFSGWNEKLFF | TGTGCCAGCAGTTTTTCAGGGTGGAATGAAAAACTGTTTTTT
few | 10 | TRBJ2-5 | . | TRBV6-6 | CASGTETQYF | TGTGCCAGCGGGACAGAGACCCAGTACTTC
. | 17 | TRBJ2-7 | TRBD2 | TRBV28 | CASSSNPGTSGKYEQYF | TGTGCCAGCAGTTCCAATCCCGGGACTAGCGGGAAATACGAGCAGTACTTC
few | 19 | TRBJ2-2 | TRBD2 | TRBV11-2 | CASSLRGRLAGVVPGELFF | TGTGCCAGCAGCTTAAGGGGCCGGCTAGCGGGAGTTGTTCCCGGGGAGCTGTTTTTT
. | 14 | TRBJ1-2 | . | TRBV10-2 | CASSVDSQNYGYTF | TGCGCCAGCAGTGTGGACTCCCAAAACTATGGCTACACCTTC
. | 13 | TRBJ2-7 | . | TRBV6-5 | CATGREISYEQYF | TGTGCCACAGGGCGGGAAATCTCCTACGAGCAGTACTTC
few | 14 | TRBJ2-7 | . | TRBV5-4 | CASSFRGDPWEQYF | TGTGCCAGCAGCTTCCGGGGCGACCCCTGGGAGCAGTACTTC
many | 13 | TRBJ1-1 | TRBD1 | TRBV25-1 | CASSANQGAEAFF | TGTGCCAGCAGTGCTAATCAGGGGGCTGAAGCTTTCTTT
few | 11 | TRBJ1-2 | . | TRBV6-5 | CASSFGRGYTF | TGTGCCAGCAGTTTTGGAAGGGGCTACACCTTC
many | 14 | TRBJ2-1 | TRBD1 | TRBV4-3 | CASSQYDRVGEQFF | TGCGCCAGCAGCCAGTATGACAGGGTGGGTGAGCAGTTCTTC
. | 15 | TRBJ2-5 | TRBD2 | TRBV14 | CASSQEAGRGKTQYF | TGTGCCAGCAGCCAAGAGGCCGGGAGGGGGAAGACCCAGTACTTC
many | 14 | TRBJ1-1 | TRBD1 | TRBV29-1 | CSGGQGVARTEAFF | TGCAGCGGCGGACAGGGAGTGGCTCGAACTGAAGCTTTCTTT
. | 12 | TRBJ1-2 | . | TRBV29-1 | CSGLERAGGYTF | TGCAGCGGGCTCGAGAGGGCTGGTGGCTACACCTTC
. | 17 | TRBJ2-1 | TRBD2 | TRBV4-2 | CASSQEELAGLYNEQFF | TGTGCCAGCAGCCAAGAGGAACTAGCGGGTCTCTACAATGAGCAGTTCTTC